This T cell receptor (beta chain) was observed in a study of control samples from healthy donors and cancer patients. The repertoire was sequenced with immunoSEQ multiplex PCR; TCRdb's copy has only in-frame clones and lacks some. The repertoire holds approximately 97,000 clones, 80% to 90% seen once, with 13% to 15% in the top ten. Germline-derived CDR1 and CDR2 are KGHDR and SFDVKD. Trimming cost V 2 bases and J 0 bases, with 9 bases left between them. The CDR3 sequence is 16 residues long. The sample was blood. The J gene is TRBJ2-2, the V gene TRBV24-1, with TRBD1 as a possible D gene (6 bases). The sequence came from a man aged 25 to 40 in good health. The CDR3 sequence: CATSDWGQSNTGELFF. CDR3 coding DNA: TGTGCCACCAGTGATTGGGGGCAGTCGAACACCGGGGAGCTGTTTTTT.